This T cell receptor beta chain stems from a study of technical replicates of blood from a few donors. Assay used: immunoSEQ multiplex PCR; TCRdb lists only in-frame clones, some missing. The table includes about 79,000 clones, under 95% detected once. The germline V gene encodes CDR1 SNHLY and CDR2 FYNNEI. V shed 6 bases, J shed 0 bases, and the junction held 6 bases outside the gene matches. This CDR3 comprises 16 residues. Sequencing was done on a sample of T cells isolated from PBMCs. The gene calls are TRBV2 and TRBJ1-3, with TRBD1 identical over 9 bases. This TCR came from a human donor in good health. CDR3 protein: CASRGTGPLSGNTIYF. CDR3 bases: TGTGCCAGCAGAGGGACAGGGCCGCTCTCTGGAAACACCATATATTTT.